A selection of T cell receptor beta chains follows, all from one sample in a study of blood T cell repertoires in COVID-19. Profiled with immunoSEQ multiplex PCR; TCRdb holds only in-frame clones, not every one. The sample shows 250,000 to 350,000 clones, approximately 91% of them seen only once. The specimen sequenced was peripheral blood. All receptors derive from a middle-aged woman who had recovered from COVID-19. Each CDR3 is given with its conserved first and last residue. D genes are given only for firm matches. The size entry is marked missing in some rows and otherwise reads once, few, many or a size class.

d_call j_call v_call clone_size cdr3_aa cdr3_nt
NA TRBJ2-7 TRBV13 NA CASSLALSSYEQYF TGTGCCAGCAGTCTAGCCCTGAGCTCCTACGAGCAGTACTTC
TRBD2 TRBJ2-7 TRBV5-1 NA CASSLVVAGEYEQYF TGCGCCAGCAGCTTGGTGGTAGCGGGAGAATACGAGCAGTACTTC
NA TRBJ2-7 TRBV28 NA CASSPGLVEQYF TGTGCCAGCAGCCCAGGACTGGTCGAGCAGTACTTC
TRBD2 TRBJ2-7 TRBV9 NA CASSPTSVAYEQYF TGTGCCAGCAGCCCAACTAGCGTGGCCTACGAGCAGTACTTC
TRBD2 TRBJ2-3 TRBV27 NA CASSSRSTSGVTDTQYF TGTGCCAGCAGTTCAAGGTCCACTAGCGGGGTAACAGATACGCAGTATTTT
NA TRBJ2-3 TRBV28 NA CASSTAGTKSTDTQYF TGTGCCAGCAGCACCGCCGGGACAAAGAGCACAGATACGCAGTATTTT
NA TRBJ2-1 TRBV7-2 NA CASSLNGGGHSNEQFF TGTGCCAGCAGCCTTAACGGGGGAGGCCACTCCAATGAGCAGTTCTTC
NA TRBJ1-5 TRBV6-5 NA CASSYHHRESNQPQHF TGTGCCAGCAGTTACCATCATAGGGAGAGCAATCAGCCCCAGCATTTT
NA TRBJ2-3 TRBV6-2/TRBV6-3 NA CASSHADSRDTQYF TGTGCCAGCAGTCACGCCGATAGTCGAGATACGCAGTATTTT
NA TRBJ1-6 TRBV4-2 NA CASSLETGGSPLHF TGTGCCAGCAGCCTGGAAACCGGGGGTTCACCCCTCCACTTT
NA TRBJ1-5 TRBV19 NA CASSRRTDNQPQHF TGTGCCAGTAGCAGAAGGACAGACAATCAGCCCCAGCATTTT
TRBD2 TRBJ2-1 TRBV30 NA CAWSSTSAGEQFF TGTGCCTGGAGTTCTACTAGCGCAGGTGAGCAGTTCTTC
TRBD2 TRBJ2-7 TRBV10-3 NA CASARTSGRTALEQYF TGTGCCTCTGCCCGGACTAGCGGGAGGACTGCTCTCGAGCAGTACTTC
TRBD2 TRBJ2-1 TRBV19 NA CASYRTSGPSSYNEQFF TGTGCCAGTTATAGGACTAGCGGCCCAAGCTCCTACAATGAGCAGTTCTTC
NA TRBJ2-3 TRBV19 NA CASSIDFLGPEDTQYF TGTGCCAGTAGTATAGATTTTTTGGGGCCGGAAGATACGCAGTATTTT
NA TRBJ2-7 TRBV18 NA CASSPGPSSYEQYF TGTGCCAGCTCCCCGGGTCCCAGCTCCTACGAGCAGTACTTC
NA TRBJ2-1 TRBV7-2 NA CASSLATGHYNEQFF TGTGCCAGCAGCTTAGCAACAGGGCACTACAATGAGCAGTTCTTC
TRBD1 TRBJ2-7 TRBV19 NA CASSADRDYEQYF TGTGCCAGTAGCGCCGACAGGGACTACGAGCAGTACTTC
NA TRBJ1-5 TRBV9 NA CASSVGPTNQPQHF TGTGCCAGCAGCGTTGGGCCCACAAATCAGCCCCAGCATTTT
NA TRBJ1-2 TRBV7-9 NA CASSTEVTGNYGYTF TGTGCCAGCAGCACAGAAGTGACGGGGAACTATGGCTACACCTTC
TRBD2 TRBJ2-1 TRBV2 NA CASSLAGEAYNEQFF TGTGCCAGCAGCTTAGCGGGAGAGGCCTACAATGAGCAGTTCTTC
TRBD1 TRBJ2-7 TRBV3-1/TRBV3-2 NA CASSQRGDSYEQYF TGTGCCAGCAGCCAACGTGGGGACAGCTACGAGCAGTACTTC
NA TRBJ2-3 TRBV3-1/TRBV3-2 NA CASSPPVTDTQYF TGTGCCAGCAGCCCACCGGTCACAGATACGCAGTATTTT
TRBD2 TRBJ2-1 TRBV29-1 once CSVGLAGVTYNEQFF TGCAGCGTGGGGCTAGCGGGGGTAACCTACAATGAGCAGTTCTTC
TRBD2 TRBJ2-7 TRBV28 NA CASSLPAGESYF TGTGCCAGCAGCTTACCCGCGGGAGAGTCGTACTTC
TRBD1 TRBJ1-4 TRBV27 once CASMGQGAADEKLFF TGTGCCAGCATGGGTCAGGGGGCCGCGGATGAAAAACTGTTTTTT
NA TRBJ2-1 TRBV7-8 NA CASSLAGTAGPYNEQFF TGTGCCAGCAGCTTAGCGGGGACTGCGGGACCATACAATGAGCAGTTCTTC
TRBD1 TRBJ1-2 TRBV11-1 NA CASRPSPGTGVYGYTF TGTGCCAGCAGACCCAGCCCCGGGACAGGAGTATATGGCTACACCTTC
TRBD1 TRBJ1-1 TRBV19 NA CASSNAPGQGITEAFF TGTGCCAGTAGTAACGCACCGGGACAGGGTATCACTGAAGCTTTCTTT
TRBD2 TRBJ2-1 TRBV5-1 NA CASSFGLAGTGINEQFF TGCGCCAGCAGCTTTGGACTAGCGGGAACCGGGATCAATGAGCAGTTCTTC
NA TRBJ2-3 TRBV30 NA CAWSLSTDTQYF TGTGCCTGGAGTCTGAGCACAGATACGCAGTATTTT
TRBD1 TRBJ1-1 TRBV7-9 NA CASTRDRDTEAFF TGTGCCAGCACCCGGGACAGGGACACTGAAGCTTTCTTT
NA TRBJ2-7 TRBV30 NA CAWSVGRAGEQYF TGTGCCTGGAGTGTGGGCAGGGCCGGCGAGCAGTACTTC
TRBD2 TRBJ2-3 TRBV6-5 NA CASSGTSGFTDTQYF TGTGCCAGCAGCGGGACTAGCGGTTTCACAGATACGCAGTATTTT
TRBD2 TRBJ2-3 TRBV9 NA CASSVGASGSTDTQYF TGTGCCAGCAGCGTAGGAGCTAGCGGGAGCACAGATACGCAGTATTTT
TRBD2 TRBJ2-7 TRBV23-1 once CASSPPPASGIPYEQYF TGCGCCAGCAGTCCCCCCCCGGCTAGCGGAATTCCCTACGAGCAGTACTTC
TRBD1 TRBJ1-5 TRBV28 NA CASRLGTGGSQPQHF TGTGCCAGCAGACTAGGGACAGGGGGCAGTCAGCCCCAGCATTTT
TRBD1 TRBJ2-7 TRBV7-9 NA CASSLDRGDGEQYF TGTGCCAGCAGCCTCGACAGGGGGGACGGCGAGCAGTACTTC
NA TRBJ2-4 TRBV2 NA CASWGRERGPTAKNIQYF TGTGCCAGCTGGGGAAGGGAGAGAGGCCCTACGGCCAAAAACATTCAGTACTTC
NA TRBJ2-1 TRBV27 NA CASTGTLYNEQFF TGTGCCAGCACCGGGACTCTCTACAATGAGCAGTTCTTC
TRBD2 TRBJ2-1 TRBV5-1 NA CASSVGPSGTSYNEQFF TGCGCCAGCAGCGTGGGGCCTAGCGGGACGTCCTACAATGAGCAGTTCTTC
NA TRBJ2-3 TRBV6-1 NA CASSEGSGGTDTQYF TGTGCCAGCAGTGAAGGGTCGGGGGGCACAGATACGCAGTATTTT
NA TRBJ2-7 TRBV14 NA CASSQDRDNYEQYF TGTGCCAGCAGCCAGGACCGGGACAACTACGAGCAGTACTTC
NA TRBJ1-3 TRBV4-1 NA CASSRDRPLSGNTIYF TGCGCCAGCAGCCGCGACAGGCCCCTCTCTGGAAACACCATATATTTT
TRBD1 TRBJ2-5 TRBV20-1 NA CSASSGGGETQYF TGCAGTGCTAGTTCAGGGGGCGGAGAGACCCAGTACTTC
NA TRBJ2-3 TRBV28 once CASSLRSRSTDTQYF TGTGCCAGCAGTTTGAGATCCCGGAGCACAGATACGCAGTATTTT
TRBD1 TRBJ2-5 TRBV5-1 NA CASSMDRLVKETQYF TGCGCCAGCAGCATGGACAGGCTGGTAAAAGAGACCCAGTACTTC
TRBD2 TRBJ2-1 TRBV6-5 once CASGSGRAPNEQFF TGTGCCAGCGGTAGCGGGAGGGCCCCCAATGAGCAGTTCTTC
TRBD1 TRBJ2-7 TRBV11-2 NA CASSQDRGTIYEQYF TGTGCCAGCAGCCAGGACAGGGGGACAATCTACGAGCAGTACTTC
TRBD1 TRBJ1-5 TRBV27 NA CASSSRDRGQPQHF TGTGCCAGCAGTTCCCGGGACAGGGGACAGCCCCAGCATTTT
TRBD1 TRBJ2-5 TRBV28 NA CASSRPGQGSGVEETQYF TGTGCCAGCAGCCGTCCGGGACAGGGATCGGGGGTAGAAGAGACCCAGTACTTC
NA TRBJ1-2 TRBV3-1/TRBV3-2 NA CASSLGQNYGYTF TGTGCCAGCAGCCTCGGACAGAATTATGGCTACACCTTC
TRBD1 TRBJ1-1 TRBV19 NA CASSIGNRGVAFF TGTGCCAGTAGTATAGGGAACAGGGGAGTTGCTTTCTTT
NA TRBJ1-2 TRBV13 few CASSKEGYYGYTF TGTGCCAGCAGCAAGGAGGGTTACTATGGCTACACCTTC